Sequencing of this T cell receptor beta chain was carried out in a study of cytotoxic CD8 clonotypes in ibrutinib-treated CLL. The wider study: The response samples were taken once patients had been treated for a median of about 12 months, range 6 to 36. Findings and limits, study-wide: Circulating CD8+ T-cell counts were tracked by baseline clonality, which exceeded that of age-matched healthy donors.

The CDR3 loop spans 19 amino acids. The V gene's germline CDR1 is SGDLS and CDR2 YYNGEE. V was clipped by 3 bases and J by 1 base; unmatched bases: 18. With regard to this clone: The antigen is not known.

Assay: immunoSEQ multiplex PCR; the TCRdb copy retains only in-frame clones and omits some. The sample carries about 330,000 clones, approximately 67% recorded once. For TCR beta libraries, about 1.9 micrograms of genomic DNA were obtained from cryopreserved PBMCs. The TCR comes from a human donor with chronic lymphocytic leukemia. The source material was PBMCs, sampled after 36 months of ibrutinib treatment. The J gene is TRBJ1-2, the V gene TRBV9, with 7 nucleotides matching TRBD1. CDR3 DNA: TGTGCCAGCAGCGGCAACCACAGGGGAGGAACCCCGGTTAACTATGGCTACACCTTC. This sequence encodes CASSGNHRGGTPVNYGYTF.